This T cell receptor beta chain was observed in a study of regulatory T cells in long-lasting Graves disease. Study-level information: Over 5 years of antithyroid drugs plus positive TSH receptor antibodies defined persistent Graves' disease.

Note on this clonotype: This may arise from a read error, as a much more abundant clone is one base away.

This sample's time point: persistent/refractory GD, antithyroid drugs over 5 years with positive TRAb. PBMCs provided the RNA from which the TCR library was made. Combining iRepertoire HTBI primers with Arm-PCR of CDR3 regions, the authors built TCR beta libraries. Original handling: Detected in the samples were around 62 TRBV and 14 to 15 TRBJ segments. MiXCR, run by TCRdb on the multiplex PCR reads, gives a single entry per CDR3 protein. The V and J calls follow TCRdb's processing rather than the paper's. The sample includes about 460,000 distinct CDR3 sequences, approximately 23% seen only once; the top ten take 10% to 15%. Germline V gene sequence: CDR1 MDHEN, CDR2 SYDVKM. The CDR3 is 15 residues long.

V is TRBV28 and J is TRBJ1-4, with 7 positions matching TRBD1. This receptor was identified in a female donor with Graves disease. This sample comprised peripheral blood mononuclear cells (PBMCs), obtained when the disease was refractory, from a patient treated with antithyroid drugs. The CDR3: CANSPPRQGGEKLFF. The CDR3 DNA sequence: TGTGCCAACAGTCCCCCTCGACAGGGTGGTGAAAAACTGTTTTTT. The full variable domain, completed using reference TRBV28 and TRBJ1-4, is DVKVTQSSRYLVKRTGEKVFLECVQDMDHENMFWYRQDPGLGLRLIYFSYDVKMKEKGDIPEGYSVSREKKERFSLILESASTNQTSMYLCANSPPRQGGEKLFFGSGTQLSVL.